One and the same sample provided the 32 T cell receptor beta chains below, sequenced in a study of blood T cell repertoires in COVID-19. Profiled with immunoSEQ multiplex PCR; TCRdb holds only in-frame clones, not every one. The sample yields 68,000 or so clones, about 85% seen once. Sequencing was done on a sample of peripheral blood. Every receptor here comes from a woman in her fifties or sixties with COVID-19, enrolled during active disease.

This sequence joins TRBV11-2 and TRBJ1-4; possibly TRBD1 for D (5 bases). Trimming stripped 4 bases from V and 7 bases from J, with 13 bases between. Germline CDR1 and CDR2: SGHAT and FQNNGV. The CDR3 spans 14 residues. Written as DNA, the CDR3 is TGTGCCAGCAGCTCCGGGACTCTTGGTGAAAAACTGTTTTTT. Translation: CASSSGTLGEKLFF. Looking up the rest from reference TRBV11-2 and TRBJ1-4 gives the full variable domain: EAGVAQSPRYKIIEKRQSVAFWCNPISGHATLYWYQQILGQGPKLLIQFQNNGVVDDSQLPKDRFSAERLKGVDSTLKIQPAKLEDSAVYLCASSSGTLGEKLFFGSGTQLSVL.

The chain carries TRBV6-1 and TRBJ1-5; a weak D match, TRBD1 (5 bases). CDR3 length: 15 amino acids. Per the germline V gene, CDR1 is MNHNS and CDR2 is SASEGT. With 0 bases removed from V and 7 bases from J, the gap between germline ends came to 13 bases. The CDR3 reads CASSEAGGEYQPQHF. CDR3 sequence (DNA): TGTGCCAGCAGTGAAGCCGGGGGGGAGTACCAGCCCCAGCATTTT.

This chain links TRBV24-1 with TRBJ1-2; 7 bases are a match to TRBD1. CDR3 size: 16 residues. Germline-derived CDR1 and CDR2 are KGHDR and SFDVKD. V was clipped by 3 bases and J by 7 bases; unmatched bases: 13. The CDR3 bases are TGTGCCACCAGTGATACAGGGGTGGATCGAAACGGTGGCTACACCTTC. Encoded protein: CATSDTGVDRNGGYTF.

The chain has TRBV6-5 and TRBJ1-1; D remains unclear. Looked up from germline, CDR1 is MNHEY and CDR2 is SVGAGI. The V and J ends lost 5 bases and 1 base respectively, with 14 bases between them. The length of the CDR3 is 15 residues. CDR3 amino acids: CASSPVRSKNTEAFF. The CDR3 DNA reads as TGTGCCAGCAGTCCGGTCCGGTCGAAGAACACTGAAGCTTTCTTT.

This chain joins TRBV11-3 and TRBJ2-1, with D perhaps TRBD2 (7 bases). The length of the CDR3 is 15 residues. V was cut by 2 bases and J by 9 bases, with 17 bases left in between. Germline lookup yields CDR1 SGHNT and CDR2 YENEEA. The CDR3 DNA is TGTGCCAGCAGCTTAAGGGTCGCGGGGGCGGGTGAGCAGTTCTTC. Protein: CASSLRVAGAGEQFF.

The chain uses TRBV5-1 and TRBJ1-5, with D uncertain. CDR3 length: 14 residues. V was pared by 0 bases and J by 3 bases, with 7 bases between. Germline-derived CDR1 and CDR2 are SGHRS and YFSETQ. CDR3 in DNA: TGCGCCAGCAGCTTGGGACAAGTCAATCAGCCCCAGCATTTT. Its protein is CASSLGQVNQPQHF. Based on the CDR3 plus reference TRBV5-1 and TRBJ1-5, the full variable domain is KAGVTQTPRYLIKTRGQQVTLSCSPISGHRSVSWYQQTPGQGLQFLFEYFSETQRNKGNFPGRFSGRQFSNSRSEMNVSTLELGDSALYLCASSLGQVNQPQHFGDGTRLSIL.

There are a few counts of this clone. CDR3 DNA: TGTGCCAGCGGGGCGAACCGGTATAATTCACCCCTCCACTTT. Its translation is CASGANRYNSPLHF. The V and J genes are TRBV6-5 and TRBJ1-6, with TRBD1 as a possible D gene (5 bases). V was trimmed by 8 bases and J by 4 bases, leaving 12 bases between them. CDR3 length: 14 amino acids. CDR1 is MNHEY and CDR2 is SVGAGI in the germline V gene.

This clone was counted a few times. The chain couples TRBV7-9 to TRBJ1-2; no clear D gene. This CDR3 has 14 amino acids. The V and J ends lost 2 bases and 6 bases respectively, with 13 bases between them. Germline CDR1 is SEHNR and CDR2 is FQNEAQ (reference sequence). CDR3 sequence (DNA): TGTGCCAGCAGCTTATCGTTGGACTTAGATGGCTACACCTTC. Protein sequence: CASSLSLDLDGYTF.

The chain has TRBV9 and TRBJ2-3; TRBD2 agrees at 7 bases. J lost 0 bases, V lost 0 bases, and 1 base had no gene match. CDR1 and CDR2 (germline): SGDLS, YYNGEE. This CDR3 region has 15 residues. CDR3 protein: CASSVGLASTDTQYF. DNA for the CDR3: TGTGCCAGCAGCGTAGGACTAGCCAGCACAGATACGCAGTATTTT. Complete variable domain (other parts from reference TRBV9 and TRBJ2-3): DSGVTQTPKHLITATGQRVTLRCSPRSGDLSVYWYQQSLDQGLQFLIQYYNGEERAKGNILERFSAQQFPDLHSELNLSSLELGDSALYFCASSVGLASTDTQYFGPGTRLTVL.

V and J are TRBV7-3 and TRBJ2-1, with TRBD2 matching over 8 bases. Germline assignment: CDR1 SGHTA and CDR2 FQGTGA. This CDR3 comprises 15 residues. V shed 6 bases, J shed 1 base, and the junction held 5 bases outside the gene matches. CDR3 nucleotides: TGTGCCAGCAGTTCTAGCGGGTTATCCTACAATGAGCAGTTCTTC. It specifies CASSSSGLSYNEQFF. The variable domain in full, completed from reference TRBV7-3 and TRBJ2-1, reads GAGVSQTPSNKVTEKGKYVELRCDPISGHTALYWYRQSLGQGPEFLIYFQGTGAADDSGLPNDRFFAVRPEGSVSTLKIQRTERGDSAVYLCASSSSGLSYNEQFFGPGTRLTVL.

The chain carries TRBV19 and TRBJ1-6; no clear D gene. The CDR3 is made up of 14 amino acids. Trimming shortened V by 5 bases and J by 3 bases, and 8 bases separated the two germline ends. CDR1 and CDR2 from the germline V gene are LNHDA and SQIVND (reference sequence). CDR3 sequence reads: CASSHRGYNSPLHF. CDR3 DNA: TGTGCCAGTAGTCACCGGGGCTATAATTCACCCCTCCACTTT.

The chain joins TRBV5-5 to TRBJ2-7; a possible D gene is TRBD1 (6 bases). Trimming removed 4 bases at V and 4 bases at J, with 12 bases between. The germline gives CDR1 SGHKS, CDR2 YYEKEE (reference sequence). The length of the CDR3 is 13 residues. CDR3 sequence (DNA): TGTGCCAGCAGCCCTGGGACACTTTACGAGCAGTACTTC. Translation gives CASSPGTLYEQYF.

As for this clone: This CDR3 is also generated by other DNA sequences in the sample. The rearrangement links TRBV7-2 to TRBJ2-5, with 8 bases matching TRBD1. V was clipped by 4 bases and J by 1 base; unmatched bases: 5. In germline, CDR1 is SGHTA, CDR2 FQGNSA. The CDR3 length is 15 residues. CDR3 amino acids: CASSSSTGAQETQYF. The CDR3 coding sequence is TGTGCCAGCAGCTCATCGACAGGGGCCCAAGAGACCCAGTACTTC.

The V and J genes are TRBV7-3 and TRBJ2-2; 10 bases are a match to TRBD2. CDR3 length equals 16 residues. Unmatched junction bases numbered 5, after V lost 4 bases and J lost 3 bases. Germline loops: CDR1 SGHTA, CDR2 FQGTGA. The CDR3 bases are TGTGCCAGCAGCTCCAGCGGGAGGGCCGACACCGGGGAGCTGTTTTTT. Translating it yields CASSSSGRADTGELFF.

The rearrangement links TRBV9 to TRBJ2-1; 11 bases are shared with TRBD2. The length of the CDR3 is 16 residues. Germline V gene sequence: CDR1 SGDLS, CDR2 YYNGEE. The V segment lost 0 bases and the J segment 1 base; nucleotides outside the gene matches: 0. The CDR3 protein is CASSVGLAGSYNEQFF. CDR3 in DNA: TGTGCCAGCAGCGTAGGACTAGCGGGGTCCTACAATGAGCAGTTCTTC.

The gene calls are TRBV6-1 and TRBJ2-7; tentative D call: TRBD2 (7 bases). Per the germline V gene, CDR1 is MNHNS and CDR2 is SASEGT. Trimming stripped 3 bases from V and 2 bases from J, with 14 bases between. The CDR3 is made up of 15 amino acids. In DNA, the CDR3 is TGTGCCAGCAGTGAGAGGGGGGGGTATGCCTACGAGCAGTACTTC. It codes for CASSERGGYAYEQYF.

This chain connects TRBV19 to TRBJ2-5, with D possibly TRBD1 on 6 matching bases. The CDR3 covers 18 residues. Trimming took off 7 bases at V and 3 bases at J, with 27 bases between the two ends. Looked up from germline, CDR1 is LNHDA and CDR2 is SQIVND (reference sequence). In DNA form, the CDR3 reads TGTGCCAGTACCGTCAGAGTGTACCTCGGACAGAAAGAAGAGACCCAGTACTTC. It encodes CASTVRVYLGQKEETQYF.

This clone was counted between two and nine times. This chain uses TRBV6-2 or TRBV6-3 with TRBJ1-5; a possible D gene is TRBD1 (5 bases). This CDR3 comprises 14 residues. The ends were cut back, 3 bases at V and 11 bases at J, with 17 bases in the middle. Germline loops: CDR1 MNHEY, CDR2 SVGEGT. CDR3 in DNA: TGTGCCAGCAGTTATGGACATAGAACCGGAGCCCAGCATTTT. It codes for CASSYGHRTGAQHF.

V usage is TRBV5-8 and J usage is TRBJ2-4; no firm D call. The germline V gene encodes CDR1 SGHTS and CDR2 YDEGEE. The CDR3 has 14 residues. Trimming left V 0 bases short and J 5 bases short, with 9 bases between. The CDR3 protein is CASSLGSVQNIQYF. The CDR3 DNA reads TGTGCCAGCAGCTTGGGGTCAGTTCAAAACATTCAGTACTTC. The whole variable domain, remainder taken from reference TRBV5-8 and TRBJ2-4, is EAGVTQSPTHLIKTRGQQATLRCSPISGHTSVYWYQQALGLGLQFLLWYDEGEERNRGNFPPRFSGRQFPNYSSELNVNALELEDSALYLCASSLGSVQNIQYFGAGTRLSVL.

This chain uses TRBV19 with TRBJ1-3, with D hard to call. With 9 bases removed from V and 0 bases from J, the gap between germline ends came to 9 bases. From germline, CDR1 is LNHDA and CDR2 SQIVND (reference sequence). This CDR3 comprises 13 residues. CDR3 coding DNA: TGTGCCAGCGGGTCCAGCTCTGGAAACACCATATATTTT. As protein: CASGSSSGNTIYF.

The rearrangement links TRBV27 to TRBJ2-5; TRBD2 matches at 9 bases. The V gene end was trimmed by 3 bases and the J gene end by 2 bases; junction bases not matched to a gene: 4. This CDR3 comprises 15 residues. The germline V gene encodes CDR1 MNHEY and CDR2 SMNVEV (reference sequence). For the CDR3, the DNA is TGTGCCAGCAGTTTGTGGACTAGCGCTCAAGAGACCCAGTACTTC. Encoded protein: CASSLWTSAQETQYF.

In its sample, this clone was seen a few times. The chain recombines TRBV3-1 (or the pseudogene TRBV3-2) with TRBJ2-7; D call uncertain. Deletions cut 1 base from V and 4 bases from J, with 2 bases between. The germline V gene has CDR1 LGHDT and CDR2 YNNKEL (reference sequence). CDR3 length: 11 residues. CDR3 sequence (DNA): TGTGCCAGCAGCCAAGCTTACGAGCAGTACTTC. Amino acids: CASSQAYEQYF.

The chain carries TRBV30 and TRBJ1-6; TRBD1 matches at 10 bases. Losses at the gene ends were 6 bases for V and 8 bases for J; bases not matched to a gene: 13. Per germline, CDR1 GTSNPN and CDR2 SVGIG (reference sequence). The CDR3 is 16 amino acids. This CDR3 reads CACPRGKTGGYSPLHF. CDR3 in DNA: TGTGCCTGCCCCCGGGGAAAGACAGGGGGCTATTCACCCCTCCACTTT. Filled out from reference TRBV30 and TRBJ1-6, the complete variable domain reads SQTIHQWPATLVQPVGSPLSLECTVEGTSNPNLYWYRQAAGRGLQLLFYSVGIGQISSEVPQNLSASRPQDRQFILSSKKLLLSDSGFYLCACPRGKTGGYSPLHFGNGTRLTVT.

J is TRBJ2-7 and V is TRBV7-9, with D perhaps TRBD2 (5 bases). Germline assignment: CDR1 SEHNR and CDR2 FQNEAQ (reference sequence). The CDR3 is made up of 13 amino acids. Trimming left V 1 base short and J 7 bases short, with 11 bases between. The CDR3 DNA reads as TGTGCCAGCAGCTTAGACAGTCCGGGAGAGCAGTACTTC. Residues: CASSLDSPGEQYF.

On this clone: Since no conserved phenylalanine or tryptophan closes the CDR3, a read error is the likely cause. It is unclear where the CDR3 begins or ends on the DNA, so no DNA is shown, and the CDR3 is as TCRdb lists it. The chain carries TRBV15 and TRBJ1-5. The CDR3 is 9 amino acids in total, end residues counted. The germline V gene encodes CDR1 LNHNV and CDR2 YYDKDF (reference sequence). The CDR3 loop reads CATSSTPRE.

V usage is TRBV18 and J usage is TRBJ2-2, with 13 nucleotides matching TRBD2. Germline CDR1 is KGHSH and CDR2 is LQKENI. The trim removed 0 bases at V and 8 bases at J, leaving 3 bases unmatched. CDR3 length: 16 amino acids. The CDR3 sequence: CASSPPGLAGVGELFF. CDR3 nucleotide sequence: TGTGCCAGCTCACCACCCGGACTAGCGGGAGTTGGGGAGCTGTTTTTT.

The chain joins TRBV5-1 to TRBJ2-1, with 12 positions matching TRBD2. Germline-derived CDR1 and CDR2 are SGHRS and YFSETQ. Trimming at V came to 3 bases and at J to 4 bases, leaving 2 bases not matched to a gene. There are 15 residues in the CDR3. The CDR3 nucleotides are TGCGCCAGCAGCTCAGGACTAGCGGGATACAATGAGCAGTTCTTC. Translating gives CASSSGLAGYNEQFF.

J is TRBJ1-4 and V is TRBV19; 7 bases map to TRBD1. CDR3 length: 18 amino acids. The J segment lost 5 bases and the V segment lost 0 bases, leaving 12 bases of the junction unmatched. The germline CDR1 and CDR2 sequences are LNHDA and SQIVND (reference sequence). CDR3 nucleotides: TGTGCCAGTAGTATAGAGAACGCCGGGACAGCAAGAAATGAAAAACTGTTTTTT. Encoded protein: CASSIENAGTARNEKLFF.

The rearrangement uses TRBV7-2 and TRBJ1-1; D unclear. V lost 1 base and J 0 bases, leaving 9 bases between the germline ends. Germline V gene sequence: CDR1 SGHTA, CDR2 FQGNSA. The CDR3 consists of 15 residues. DNA for the CDR3: TGTGCCAGCAGCTTAGGGGCAGCCATGAACACTGAAGCTTTCTTT. Its translation is CASSLGAAMNTEAFF.

This clone was seen a handful of times. V and J are TRBV15 and TRBJ2-1, with TRBD2 identical over 12 bases. This CDR3 is built from 15 residues. Germline V gene sequence: CDR1 LNHNV, CDR2 YYDKDF (reference sequence). The trim removed 0 bases at V and 10 bases at J, leaving 4 bases unmatched. The CDR3 loop is CATSRDLAGGGEQFF. DNA for the CDR3: TGTGCCACCAGCAGAGATCTAGCGGGAGGGGGGGAGCAGTTCTTC.

The chain uses TRBV7-8 and TRBJ2-7; TRBD2 agrees at 11 bases. The V gene end was trimmed by 1 base and the J gene end by 4 bases; junction bases not matched to a gene: 6. The CDR3 spans 16 residues. The germline CDR1 and CDR2 sequences are SGHVS and FQNEAQ. CDR3 sequence: CASSLESLAGGYEQYF. CDR3 sequence (DNA): TGTGCCAGCAGCTTAGAAAGTCTAGCGGGAGGTTACGAGCAGTACTTC.

V is TRBV7-9 and J is TRBJ2-7, with 12 bases matching TRBD2. The CDR3 is 17 amino acids. Germline assignment: CDR1 SEHNR and CDR2 FQNEAQ (reference sequence). Trimming removed 0 bases from V and 6 bases from J; junction bases left unmatched: 9. CDR3 amino acids: CASSLAPSGRADREQYF. The CDR3, as DNA: TGTGCCAGCAGCTTAGCCCCTAGCGGGAGGGCCGACCGCGAGCAGTACTTC.